The clone carrying this T cell receptor (beta chain) was picked up a small number of times. This specimen belongs to a study of blood T cells in healthy people across ages. A sample-barcoded 5' primer and a J-beta primer mix were used in a second PCR of about 7 to 12 cycles. Every cDNA molecule bore a tag from a template-switch adaptor containing 12 random nucleotides. TCRdb redid the calling of the 5' RACE reads with MiXCR, one entry per CDR3 protein. Of hundreds of thousands of distinct CDR3 sequences listed, nearly 25% are singletons. The same specimen was also included in a second study, on T cells of mothers and their children. From that report: Comparable shaping of TCR recombination output by thymic selection was observed in related and unrelated pairs.

This TCR was sampled from a boy aged 5-17 years in good health. Sequenced input: blood.

The CDR3 protein is CASYRGETQYF. CDR3 DNA sequence: TGTGCCAGTTACCGAGGAGAGACCCAGTACTTC. V is TRBV2 and J is TRBJ2-5; D not resolved. The ends were cut back, 9 bases at V and 4 bases at J, with 9 bases in the middle. CDR3 size: 11 residues. Germline-derived CDR1 and CDR2 are SNHLY and FYNNEI.